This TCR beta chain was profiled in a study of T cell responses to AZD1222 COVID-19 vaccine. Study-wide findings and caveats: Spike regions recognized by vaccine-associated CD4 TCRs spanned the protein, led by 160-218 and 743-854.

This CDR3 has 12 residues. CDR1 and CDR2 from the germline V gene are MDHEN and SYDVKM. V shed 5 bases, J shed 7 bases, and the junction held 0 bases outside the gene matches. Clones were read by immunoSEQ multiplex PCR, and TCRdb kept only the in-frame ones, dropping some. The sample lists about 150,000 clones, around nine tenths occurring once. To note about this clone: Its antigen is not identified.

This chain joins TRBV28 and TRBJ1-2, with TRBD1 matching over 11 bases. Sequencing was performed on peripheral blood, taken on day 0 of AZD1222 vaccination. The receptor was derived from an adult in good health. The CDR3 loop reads CASSGTGGGYTF. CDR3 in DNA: TGTGCCAGCAGTGGGACAGGGGGTGGCTACACCTTC.